Following are 9 T cell receptor beta chains from one sample sequenced in a study of blood T cell repertoires in COVID-19. Here immunoSEQ multiplex PCR was the method, and the copy in TCRdb shows in-frame clones only, minus some. The sample includes 60,000 to 65,000 clones, roughly 68% of them seen just once. What was sequenced was peripheral blood. These receptors originate from a woman of 80 years or more with acute or convalescent COVID-19.

This clone has a single count. The chain employs TRBV4-1 and TRBJ1-3; 11 nucleotides match TRBD1. The CDR3 runs 15 residues. CDR1 is MGHRA and CDR2 is YSYEKL in the germline V gene. V was pared by 4 bases and J by 8 bases, with 7 bases of the junction left unmatched. The CDR3 region has the DNA TGCGCCAGCAGCCCCCACGGACAGGGGGCGGACACCATATATTTT. Translated, it gives CASSPHGQGADTIYF.

Only a few counts were recorded for this clone. The J gene is TRBJ2-7, the V gene TRBV7-2, with a tentative D call TRBD2 (5 bases). Germline lookup yields CDR1 SGHTA and CDR2 FQGNSA. The CDR3 has 14 amino acids. Trimming took off 5 bases at V and 2 bases at J, with 13 bases between the two ends. The CDR3 DNA reads TGTGCCAGCAGCAAACTGGAGGCAACCTACGAGCAGTACTTC. Its translation is CASSKLEATYEQYF.

This chain joins TRBV5-4 and TRBJ2-5, with no clear D. Germline V gene lookup returns CDR1 SGHNT and CDR2 YYREEE (reference sequence). V lost 4 bases and J lost 3, with 7 bases in between. This CDR3 comprises 12 residues. CDR3 protein: CASSVPKETQYF. CDR3 nucleotide sequence: TGTGCCAGCAGCGTCCCAAAAGAGACCCAGTACTTC.

CDR3 sequence reads: CASSQGGGGAGNTIYF. CDR3 sequence (DNA): TGCGCCAGCAGCCAAGGGGGCGGGGGAGCCGGAAACACCATATATTTT. The chain employs TRBV4-1 and TRBJ1-3; perhaps TRBD1 as D (5 bases). The CDR3 has 16 residues. The V end lost 1 base, the J end lost 4 bases, and 14 bases lay between the germline ends. Germline V gene lookup returns CDR1 MGHRA and CDR2 YSYEKL.

V gene TRBV19 combines with J gene TRBJ2-5, with a possible D match to TRBD1 (7 bases). Looked up from germline, CDR1 is LNHDA and CDR2 is SQIVND (reference sequence). CDR3 length: 17 amino acids. V shed 5 bases and J shed 2 bases, with 21 bases lying between them. The CDR3 DNA reads as TGTGCCAGTAGTTCGAATTGGCCAGGGGGGATACAAGAGACCCAGTACTTC. It codes for CASSSNWPGGIQETQYF.

The chain has TRBV25-1 and TRBJ2-1; D might be TRBD1 (7 bases). The germline V gene has CDR1 MGHDK and CDR2 SYGVNS. The CDR3 totals 14 residues. V was cut by 5 bases and J by 5 bases, with 13 bases left in between. The CDR3 sequence: CASSWTGGDNEQFF. The CDR3 DNA reads as TGTGCCAGCAGTTGGACAGGAGGGGACAATGAGCAGTTCTTC.

The genes are TRBV3-1 (or the pseudogene TRBV3-2) and TRBJ1-2; D is uncertain. CDR3 size: 13 residues. V was trimmed by 6 bases and J by 8 bases, leaving 16 bases between them. Germline CDR1 LGHDT, CDR2 YNNKEL (reference sequence). The CDR3 nucleotides are TGTGCCAGCAGTCGCCGGTTTGGAGACGGCTACACCTTC. It specifies CASSRRFGDGYTF.

This clone appeared once. This chain connects TRBV19 to TRBJ1-4, with D possibly TRBD1 on 5 matching bases. Germline CDR1 reads LNHDA; CDR2 reads SQIVND (reference sequence). V was clipped by 5 bases and J by 3 bases, with 13 bases between them. This CDR3 comprises 15 residues. This chain's CDR3 is CASSPRGTANEKLFF. CDR3 DNA sequence: TGTGCCAGTAGTCCCCGGGGGACGGCTAATGAAAAACTGTTTTTT.

The chain links TRBV27 to TRBJ2-3; 8 bases map to TRBD1. CDR1 and CDR2 from the germline V gene are MNHEY and SMNVEV (reference sequence). Germline trimming cut 6 bases from V and 3 bases from J; bases unmatched to any gene: 2. CDR3 length: 13 amino acids. The CDR3 is CASRTGATDTQYF. The DNA for the CDR3 is TGTGCCAGCAGGACAGGGGCGACAGATACGCAGTATTTT.